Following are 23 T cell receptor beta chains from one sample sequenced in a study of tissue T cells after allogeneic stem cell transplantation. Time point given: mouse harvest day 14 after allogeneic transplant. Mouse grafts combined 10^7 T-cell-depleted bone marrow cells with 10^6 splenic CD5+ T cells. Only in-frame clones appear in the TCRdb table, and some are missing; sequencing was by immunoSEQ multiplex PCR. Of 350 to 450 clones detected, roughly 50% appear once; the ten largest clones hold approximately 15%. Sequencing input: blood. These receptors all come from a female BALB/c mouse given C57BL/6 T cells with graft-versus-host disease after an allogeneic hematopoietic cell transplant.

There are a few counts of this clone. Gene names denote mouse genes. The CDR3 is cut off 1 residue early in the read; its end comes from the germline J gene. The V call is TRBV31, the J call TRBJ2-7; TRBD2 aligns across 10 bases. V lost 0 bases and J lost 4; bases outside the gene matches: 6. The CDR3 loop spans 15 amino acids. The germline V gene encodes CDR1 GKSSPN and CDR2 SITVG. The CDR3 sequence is CAWSLVGTGVYEQYF. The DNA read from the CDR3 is TGTGCCTGGAGTCTAGTCGGGACTGGGGTTTATGAACAGTAC.

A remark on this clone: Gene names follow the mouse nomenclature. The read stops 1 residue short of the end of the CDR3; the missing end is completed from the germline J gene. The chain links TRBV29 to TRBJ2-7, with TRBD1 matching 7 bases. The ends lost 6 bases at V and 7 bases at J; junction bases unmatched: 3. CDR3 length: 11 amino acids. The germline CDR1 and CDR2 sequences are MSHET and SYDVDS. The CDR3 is CASRQGREQYF. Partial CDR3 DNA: TGTGCTAGCAGACAGGGGAGAGAACAGTAC.

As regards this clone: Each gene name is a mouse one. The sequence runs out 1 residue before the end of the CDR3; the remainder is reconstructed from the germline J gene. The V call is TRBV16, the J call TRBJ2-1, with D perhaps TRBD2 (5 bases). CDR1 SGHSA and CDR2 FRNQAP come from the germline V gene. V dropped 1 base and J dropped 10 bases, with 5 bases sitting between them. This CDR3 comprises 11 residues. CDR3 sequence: CASSLAGEQFF. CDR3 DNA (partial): TGTGCAAGCAGCTTAGCTGGGGAGCAGTTC.

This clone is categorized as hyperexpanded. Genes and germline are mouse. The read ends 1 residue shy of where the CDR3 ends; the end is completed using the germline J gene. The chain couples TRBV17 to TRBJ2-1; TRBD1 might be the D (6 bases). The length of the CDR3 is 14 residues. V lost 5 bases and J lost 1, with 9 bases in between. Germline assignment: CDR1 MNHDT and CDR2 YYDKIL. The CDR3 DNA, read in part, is TGTGCTAGCAGTCCCGACAGGAACTATGCTGAGCAGTTC. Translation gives CASSPDRNYAEQF. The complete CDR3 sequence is CASSPDRNYAEQFF.

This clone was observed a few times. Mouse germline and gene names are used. The sequenced CDR3 bases are TGTGCCAGCAGTGATGGGGGGGGACAAGACACCCAGTAC. Translated, it gives CASSDGGGQDTQY. The complete CDR3 sequence is CASSDGGGQDTQYF. The rearrangement joins TRBV13-3 to TRBJ2-5; 7 nucleotides agree with TRBD2. The CDR3 is cut off 1 residue early in the read; its end comes from the germline J gene. The CDR3 consists of 14 residues. V trimming: 0 bases; J trimming: 3 bases; junction bases outside the gene matches: 1. Germline V gene lookup returns CDR1 NNHDY and CDR2 SYVADS.

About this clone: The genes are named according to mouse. The part of the CDR3 DNA that was read is TGTGCCAGCAGCCAGACAGGGAACGAAAGATTATTT. Translating it yields CASSQTGNERLF. The full CDR3 reads CASSQTGNERLFF. The genes are TRBV2 and TRBJ1-4; TRBD1 aligns across 7 bases. The read finishes 1 residue shy of the CDR3 end, and the germline J gene is used to complete it. From germline, CDR1 is LGHNA and CDR2 YSYQKL. CDR3 length equals 13 residues. Trimming cost V 3 bases and J 5 bases; bases outside gene matches: 0.

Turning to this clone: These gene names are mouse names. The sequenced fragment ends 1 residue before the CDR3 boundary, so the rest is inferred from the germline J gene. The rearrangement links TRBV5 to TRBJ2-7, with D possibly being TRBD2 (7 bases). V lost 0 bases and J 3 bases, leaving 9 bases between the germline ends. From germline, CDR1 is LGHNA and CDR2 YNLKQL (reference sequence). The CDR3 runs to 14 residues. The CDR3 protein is CASSQDGGRYEQYF. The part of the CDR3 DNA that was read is TGTGCCAGCAGCCAAGATGGGGGGCGCTATGAACAGTAC.

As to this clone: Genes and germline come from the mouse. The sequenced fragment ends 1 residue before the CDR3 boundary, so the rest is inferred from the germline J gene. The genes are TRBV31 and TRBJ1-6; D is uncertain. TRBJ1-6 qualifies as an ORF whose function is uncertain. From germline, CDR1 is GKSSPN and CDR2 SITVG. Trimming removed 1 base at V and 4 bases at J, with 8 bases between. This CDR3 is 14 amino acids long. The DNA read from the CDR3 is TGTGCCTGGAGTCGGAACAGTTATAATTCGCCCCTCTAC. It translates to CAWSRNSYNSPLY. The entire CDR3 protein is CAWSRNSYNSPLYF.

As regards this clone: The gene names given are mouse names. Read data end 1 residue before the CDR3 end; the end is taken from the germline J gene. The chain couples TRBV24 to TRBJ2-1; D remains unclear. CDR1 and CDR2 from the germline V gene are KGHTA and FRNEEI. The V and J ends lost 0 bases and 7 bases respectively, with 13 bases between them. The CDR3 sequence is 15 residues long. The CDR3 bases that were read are TGTGCCAGCAGTCTGTATAGTCGGGGTGGGGCTGAGCAGTTC. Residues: CASSLYSRGGAEQF. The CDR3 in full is CASSLYSRGGAEQFF.

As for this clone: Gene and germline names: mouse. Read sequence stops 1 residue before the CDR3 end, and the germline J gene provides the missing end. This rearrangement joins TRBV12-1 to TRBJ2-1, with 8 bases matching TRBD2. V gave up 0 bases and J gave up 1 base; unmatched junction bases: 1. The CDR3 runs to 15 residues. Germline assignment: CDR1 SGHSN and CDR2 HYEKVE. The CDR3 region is CASSLTGGNYAEQFF. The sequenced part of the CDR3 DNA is TGTGCCAGCTCTCTCACTGGGGGCAACTATGCTGAGCAGTTC.

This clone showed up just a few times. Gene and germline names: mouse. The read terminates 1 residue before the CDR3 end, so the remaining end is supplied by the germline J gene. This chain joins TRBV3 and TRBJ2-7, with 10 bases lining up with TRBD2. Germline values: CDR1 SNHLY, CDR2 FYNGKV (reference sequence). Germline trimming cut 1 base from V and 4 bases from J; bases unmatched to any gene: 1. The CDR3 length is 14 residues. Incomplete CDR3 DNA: TGTGCCAGCAGCTTAGGGACTGGGGGTTATGAACAGTAC. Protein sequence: CASSLGTGGYEQY. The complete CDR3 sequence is CASSLGTGGYEQYF.

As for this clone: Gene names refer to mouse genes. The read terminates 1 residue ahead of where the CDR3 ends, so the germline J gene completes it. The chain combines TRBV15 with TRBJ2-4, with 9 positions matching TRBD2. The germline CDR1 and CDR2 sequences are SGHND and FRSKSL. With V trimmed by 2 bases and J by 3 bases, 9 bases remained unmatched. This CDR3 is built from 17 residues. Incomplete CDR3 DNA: TGTGCCAGCAGTTTAAGTGGACTGGGGCAACGCCAAAACACCTTGTAC. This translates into CASSLSGLGQRQNTLY. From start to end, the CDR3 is CASSLSGLGQRQNTLYF.

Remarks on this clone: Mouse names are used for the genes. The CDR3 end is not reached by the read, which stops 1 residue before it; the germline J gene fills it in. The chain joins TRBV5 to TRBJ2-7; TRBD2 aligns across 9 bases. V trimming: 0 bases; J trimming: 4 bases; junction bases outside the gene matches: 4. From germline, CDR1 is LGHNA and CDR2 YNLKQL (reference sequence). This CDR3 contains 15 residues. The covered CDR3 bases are TGTGCCAGCAGCCAAGATGAGGACTGGGGATATGAACAGTAC. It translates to CASSQDEDWGYEQY. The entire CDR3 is CASSQDEDWGYEQYF.

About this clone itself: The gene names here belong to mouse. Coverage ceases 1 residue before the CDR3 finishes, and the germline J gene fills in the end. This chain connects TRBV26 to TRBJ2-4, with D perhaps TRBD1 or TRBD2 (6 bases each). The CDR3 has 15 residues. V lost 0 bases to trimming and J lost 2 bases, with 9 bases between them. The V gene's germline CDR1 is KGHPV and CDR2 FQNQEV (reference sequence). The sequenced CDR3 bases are TGTGCCAGCAGTCTGTCTGGGGGCGTTCAAAACACCTTGTAC. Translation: CASSLSGGVQNTLY. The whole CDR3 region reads CASSLSGGVQNTLYF.

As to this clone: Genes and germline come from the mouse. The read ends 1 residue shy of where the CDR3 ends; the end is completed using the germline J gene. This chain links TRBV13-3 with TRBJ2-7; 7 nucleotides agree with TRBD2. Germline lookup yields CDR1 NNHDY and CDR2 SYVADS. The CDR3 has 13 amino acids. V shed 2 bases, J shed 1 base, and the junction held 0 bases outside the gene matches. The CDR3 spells CASSDWGSYEQYF. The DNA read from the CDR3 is TGTGCCAGCAGTGACTGGGGGTCCTATGAACAGTAC.

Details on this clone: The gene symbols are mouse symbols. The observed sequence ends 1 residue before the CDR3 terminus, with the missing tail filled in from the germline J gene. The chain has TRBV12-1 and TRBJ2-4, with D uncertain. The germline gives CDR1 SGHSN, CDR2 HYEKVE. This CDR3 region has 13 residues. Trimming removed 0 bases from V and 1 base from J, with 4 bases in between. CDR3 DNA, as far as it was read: TGTGCCAGCTCTCTCGAGGGTCAAAACACCTTGTAC. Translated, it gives CASSLEGQNTLY. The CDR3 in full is CASSLEGQNTLYF. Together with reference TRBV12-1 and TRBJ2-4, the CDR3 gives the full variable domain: DSGVVQSPRHIIKEKGGRSVLTCIPISGHSNVVWYQQTLGKELKFLIQHYEKVERDKGFLPSRFSVQQFDDYHSEMNMSALELEDSAMYFCASSLEGQNTLYFGAGTRLSVL.

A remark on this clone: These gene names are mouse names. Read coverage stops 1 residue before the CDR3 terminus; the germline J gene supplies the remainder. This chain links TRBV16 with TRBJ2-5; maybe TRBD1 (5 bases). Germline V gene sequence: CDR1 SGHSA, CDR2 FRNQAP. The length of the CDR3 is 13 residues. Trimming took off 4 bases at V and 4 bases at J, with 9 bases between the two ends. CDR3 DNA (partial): TGTGCAAGCAGCTCCGACAGAAAAGACACCCAGTAC. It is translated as CASSSDRKDTQY. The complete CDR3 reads CASSSDRKDTQYF. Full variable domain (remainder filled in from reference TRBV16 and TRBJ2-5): NAGVIQTPRHKVTGKGQEATLWCEPISGHSAVFWYRQTIVQGLEFLTYFRNQAPIDDSGMPKERFSAQMPNQSHSTLKIQSTQPQDSAVYLCASSSDRKDTQYFGPGTRLLVL.

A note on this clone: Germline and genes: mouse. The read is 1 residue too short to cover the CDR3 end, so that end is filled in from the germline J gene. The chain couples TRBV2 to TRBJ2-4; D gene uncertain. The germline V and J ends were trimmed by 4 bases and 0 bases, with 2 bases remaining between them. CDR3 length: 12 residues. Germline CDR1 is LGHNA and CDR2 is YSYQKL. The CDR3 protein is CASSRSQNTLYF. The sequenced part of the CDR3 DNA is TGTGCCAGCAGCCGGAGTCAAAACACCTTGTAC. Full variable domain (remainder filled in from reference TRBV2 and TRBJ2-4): DPKIIQKPKYLVAVTGSEKILICEQYLGHNAMYWYRQSAKKPLEFMFSYSYQKLMDNQTASSRFQPQSSKKNHLDLQITALKPDDSATYFCASSRSQNTLYFGAGTRLSVL.

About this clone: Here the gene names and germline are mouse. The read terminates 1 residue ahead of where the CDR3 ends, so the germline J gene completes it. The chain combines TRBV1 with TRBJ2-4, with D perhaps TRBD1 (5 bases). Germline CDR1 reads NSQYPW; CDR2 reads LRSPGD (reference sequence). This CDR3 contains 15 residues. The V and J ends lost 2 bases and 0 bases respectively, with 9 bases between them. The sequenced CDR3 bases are TGCACCTGCAGTGCAAGGACATCTAGTCAAAACACCTTGTAC. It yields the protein CTCSARTSSQNTLY. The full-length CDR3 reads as CTCSARTSSQNTLYF.

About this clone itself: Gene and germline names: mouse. CDR3 region: CASSQGWGNQDTQYF. The covered CDR3 bases are TGTGCCAGCAGCCAAGGATGGGGGAACCAAGACACCCAGTAC. The V and J genes are TRBV5 and TRBJ2-5; D possibly corresponds to TRBD2 (6 bases). The read ends 1 residue shy of where the CDR3 ends; the end is completed using the germline J gene. This CDR3 has 15 amino acids. Trimming shortened V by 1 base and J by 0 bases, and 8 bases separated the two germline ends. Germline V CDR1 and CDR2: LGHNA, YNLKQL (reference sequence).

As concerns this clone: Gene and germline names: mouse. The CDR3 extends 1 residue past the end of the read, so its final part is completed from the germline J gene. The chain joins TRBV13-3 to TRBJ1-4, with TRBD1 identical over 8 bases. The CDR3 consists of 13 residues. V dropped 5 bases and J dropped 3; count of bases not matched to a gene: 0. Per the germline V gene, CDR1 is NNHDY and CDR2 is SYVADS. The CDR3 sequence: CASSRGPNERLFF. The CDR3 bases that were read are TGTGCCAGCAGCAGGGGGCCCAACGAAAGATTATTT.

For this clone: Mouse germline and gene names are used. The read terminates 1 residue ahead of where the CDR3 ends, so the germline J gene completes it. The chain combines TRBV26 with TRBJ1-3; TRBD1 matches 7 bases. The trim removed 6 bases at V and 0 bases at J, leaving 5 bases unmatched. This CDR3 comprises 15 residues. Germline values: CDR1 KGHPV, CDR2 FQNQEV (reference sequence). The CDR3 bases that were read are TGTGCCAGCAGGGAGACAGGGAATTCTGGAAATACGCTCTAT. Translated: CASRETGNSGNTLY. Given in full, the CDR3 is CASRETGNSGNTLYF.

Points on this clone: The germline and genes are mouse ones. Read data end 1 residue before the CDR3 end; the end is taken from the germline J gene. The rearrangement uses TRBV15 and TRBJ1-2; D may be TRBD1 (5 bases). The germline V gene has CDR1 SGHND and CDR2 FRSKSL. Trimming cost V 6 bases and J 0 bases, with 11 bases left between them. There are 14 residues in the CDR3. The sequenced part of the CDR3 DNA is TGTGCCAGCAGCCCGCTGACAGCAAACTCCGACTACACC. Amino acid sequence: CASSPLTANSDYT. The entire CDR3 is CASSPLTANSDYTF.